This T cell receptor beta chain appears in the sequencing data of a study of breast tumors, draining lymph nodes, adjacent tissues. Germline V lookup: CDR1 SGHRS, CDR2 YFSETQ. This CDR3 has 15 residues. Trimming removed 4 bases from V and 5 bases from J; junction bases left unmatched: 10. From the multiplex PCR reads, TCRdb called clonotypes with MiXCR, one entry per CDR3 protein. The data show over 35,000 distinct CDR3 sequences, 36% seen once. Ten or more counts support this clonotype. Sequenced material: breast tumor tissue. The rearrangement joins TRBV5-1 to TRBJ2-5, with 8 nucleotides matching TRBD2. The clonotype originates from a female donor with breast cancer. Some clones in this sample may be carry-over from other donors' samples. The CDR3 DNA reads TGCGCCAGCAGCGTTTCAGCGGGAGCATGGGAGACCCAGTACTTC. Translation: CASSVSAGAWETQYF.